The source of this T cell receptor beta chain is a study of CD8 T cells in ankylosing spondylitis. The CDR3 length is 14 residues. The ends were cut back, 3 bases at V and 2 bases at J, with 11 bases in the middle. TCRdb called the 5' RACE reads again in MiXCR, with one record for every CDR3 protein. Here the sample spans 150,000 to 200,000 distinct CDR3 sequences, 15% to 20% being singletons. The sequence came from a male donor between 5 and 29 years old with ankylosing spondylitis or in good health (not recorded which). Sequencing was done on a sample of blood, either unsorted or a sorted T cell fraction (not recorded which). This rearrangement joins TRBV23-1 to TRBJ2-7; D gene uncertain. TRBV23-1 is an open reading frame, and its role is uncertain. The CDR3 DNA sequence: TGCGCCAGCAGTCAGTTCTCGGGTCCCTACGAGCAGTACTTC. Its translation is CASSQFSGPYEQYF.